The 7 T cell receptor beta chains listed next were all sequenced from one sample in a study of T cells in Graves' hyperthyroidism and ophthalmopathy. Amplified TCR beta CDR3 regions came from RNA transcripts. In the first-round RT-PCR of the TCR CDR3, the HTBI primer set was used. TCRdb ran MiXCR on the multiplex PCR reads and lists one entry per CDR3 protein. The sample lists about 290,000 distinct CDR3 sequences; roughly 14% were seen once. Sequencing input: blood. These receptors all stem from a young woman with Graves' hyperthyroidism that later progressed to Graves' ophthalmopathy.

This clonotype was counted at least ten times. V is TRBV11-2 and J is TRBJ2-7, with 7 bases aligning to TRBD2. Trimming cost V 5 bases and J 4 bases; bases outside gene matches: 5. This CDR3 has 13 amino acids. Germline CDR1 is SGHAT and CDR2 is FQNNGV. In nucleotides, the CDR3 is TGTGCCAGCAGCCTAGCGGAAACATACGAGCAGTACTTC. Its translation is CASSLAETYEQYF.

There are many counts of this clonotype. The chain recombines TRBV20-1 with TRBJ2-3, with 13 bases fitting TRBD2. J gave up 6 bases and V 6 bases, and 6 bases lay outside the gene matches. The CDR3 covers 14 residues. Germline loops: CDR1 DFQATT, CDR2 SNEGSKA (reference sequence). The DNA for the CDR3 is TGCAGTGCCAGAACTAGCGGGAGGGGGGATACGCAGTATTTT. Its protein product is CSARTSGRGDTQYF.

This clonotype has just a few counts. The V call is TRBV19, the J call TRBJ2-4, with a tentative D call TRBD2 (6 bases). V was shortened by 0 bases and J by 7 bases, with 10 bases between the two germline ends. CDR1 and CDR2 from the germline V gene are LNHDA and SQIVND (reference sequence). CDR3 length: 14 amino acids. The CDR3 DNA reads as TGTGCCAGTAGTATAGAGTGGGACTTTAACATTCAGTACTTC. Its translation: CASSIEWDFNIQYF.

This clonotype was counted only a few times. The chain is built from TRBV20-1 and TRBJ1-4; D is undetermined. The CDR3 has 12 residues. The germline gives CDR1 DFQATT, CDR2 SNEGSKA (reference sequence). The V gene lost 0 bases and the J gene lost 8 bases, with 7 bases spanning the gap. The CDR3 region has the DNA TGCAGTGCTAGAGATACGACCGAAAAACTGTTTTTT. This codes for CSARDTTEKLFF.

V usage is TRBV6-2 or TRBV6-3 and J usage is TRBJ1-2; D unresolved. Germline V gene data show CDR1 as MNHEY and CDR2 as SVGEGT. CDR3 length: 13 residues. Trimming removed 5 bases at V and 5 bases at J, with 12 bases between. In DNA form, the CDR3 reads TGTGCCAGCAGTCAGGACCGATCTTATGGCTACACCTTC. This gives the protein CASSQDRSYGYTF.

This chain links TRBV2 with TRBJ2-5, with 15 positions matching TRBD2. The V and J ends lost 5 bases and 7 bases, in that order; junction bases with no gene match: 8. CDR1 is SNHLY and CDR2 is FYNNEI in the germline V gene. CDR3 length: 16 residues. This CDR3 reads CASSPRTSGREATQYF. CDR3 nucleotide sequence: TGTGCCAGCAGTCCCCGGACTAGCGGGAGGGAGGCGACCCAGTACTTC. Combining the CDR3 with reference TRBV2 and TRBJ2-5 gives the whole variable domain EPEVTQTPSHQVTQMGQEVILRCVPISNHLYFYWYRQILGQKVEFLVSFYNNEISEKSEIFDDQFSVERPDGSNFTLKIRSTKLEDSAMYFCASSPRTSGREATQYFGPGTRLLVL.

The genes are TRBV9 and TRBJ2-5; possibly TRBD2 for D (6 bases). V shed 4 bases and J shed 2 bases, with 12 bases lying between them. The germline V gene has CDR1 SGDLS and CDR2 YYNGEE. This CDR3 is 14 amino acids long. The CDR3 here is CASSPRDWQETQYF. Written as DNA, the CDR3 is TGTGCCAGCAGCCCTCGGGACTGGCAAGAGACCCAGTACTTC.